Listed here are 21 T cell receptor beta chains from one sample, sequenced in a study of T-cell memory formation after mild COVID-19. TCRdb re-called the 5' RACE reads through MiXCR, storing one row per CDR3 protein. The sample has around 510,000 distinct CDR3 sequences; about 20% are singletons. The sequencing sample was made of PBMCs or a T cell subset sorted from them (not recorded which). The receptors were sampled from an adult woman who had mild COVID-19 (a few samples of this study predate the infection). Cell type and time point are not known.

The rearrangement links TRBV7-2 to TRBJ1-6; D may be TRBD1 (6 bases). CDR3 size: 15 residues. Germline-derived CDR1 and CDR2 are SGHTA and FQGNSA. V lost 5 bases and J lost 6, with 14 bases in between. The CDR3 DNA reads as TGTGCCAGCAGCCTCCAGACAGGAGGTAATTCACCCCTCCACTTT. This codes for CASSLQTGGNSPLHF.

The V gene is TRBV15, the J gene TRBJ2-5; 11 bases fit TRBD2. From germline, CDR1 is LNHNV and CDR2 YYDKDF (reference sequence). This CDR3 contains 14 residues. J lost 2 bases, V lost 4 bases, and 0 bases had no gene match. The CDR3 loop is CATSIAGGQETQYF. DNA for the CDR3: TGTGCCACCAGCATAGCGGGGGGGCAAGAGACCCAGTACTTC. Based on the CDR3 plus reference TRBV15 and TRBJ2-5, the full variable domain is DAMVIQNPRYQVTQFGKPVTLSCSQTLNHNVMYWYQQKSSQAPKLLFHYYDKDFNNEADTPDNFQSRRPNTSFCFLDIRSPGLGDTAMYLCATSIAGGQETQYFGPGTRLLVL.

This clonotype was detected only a few times. The junction departs from the called germline gene at one end, perhaps through a read error. The chain carries TRBV20-1 and TRBJ2-4; 9 nucleotides match TRBD2. In germline, CDR1 is DFQATT, CDR2 SNEGSKA (reference sequence). The CDR3 runs 14 residues. Here the CDR3 DNA reads TGCAGTGCCCAGACTAGCGGAGCCAAGAACATTCAGTACTTC. Encoded protein: CSAQTSGAKNIQYF.

The V call is TRBV10-2, the J call TRBJ2-1, with 10 bases aligning to TRBD2. Per germline, CDR1 WSHSY and CDR2 SAAADI. V trimming: 5 bases; J trimming: 4 bases; junction bases outside the gene matches: 8. The CDR3 has 16 amino acids. The CDR3 region has the DNA TGCGCCAGCAGTACCCCGGGACTAGCGTTTTACAATGAGCAGTTCTTC. Protein: CASSTPGLAFYNEQFF.

This clonotype occurred a few times. The chain employs TRBV7-6 and TRBJ2-5; TRBD2 is a possible D gene (5 bases). Germline V lookup: CDR1 SGHVS, CDR2 FNYEAQ. The CDR3 length is 12 residues. Deletions cut 10 bases from V and 3 bases from J, with 12 bases between. CDR3 loop: CATARTEETQYF. CDR3 DNA: TGTGCCACCGCCCGGACTGAAGAGACCCAGTACTTC.

This clonotype was seen a handful of times. J is TRBJ2-7 and V is TRBV9; D call uncertain. CDR3 size: 15 residues. CDR1 and CDR2 from the germline V gene are SGDLS and YYNGEE. Between the trimmed V and J ends, which lost 0 bases and 0 bases, there was a span of 10 bases. This CDR3 is CASSVASQSSYEQYF. The CDR3 nucleotides read TGTGCCAGCAGCGTAGCTTCCCAGAGCTCCTACGAGCAGTACTTC.

CDR3 sequence: CASSQGRKTEAFF. CDR3 DNA sequence: TGTGCCAGCAGCCAAGGCAGGAAGACTGAAGCTTTCTTT. The chain links TRBV14 to TRBJ1-1; no reliable D call. The CDR3 totals 13 residues. V lost 1 base to trimming and J lost 5 bases, with 8 bases between them. Germline V gives CDR1 SGHDN, CDR2 FVKESK.

This chain links TRBV24-1 with TRBJ2-6; D call uncertain. Germline CDR1 and CDR2: KGHDR and SFDVKD. The length of the CDR3 is 15 residues. Trimming left V 5 bases short and J 4 bases short, with 11 bases between. The CDR3 loop is CATSALGSGANVLTF. CDR3 DNA sequence: TGTGCCACCAGTGCACTGGGGTCCGGGGCCAACGTCCTGACTTTC.

J is TRBJ1-2 and V is TRBV20-1; 7 nucleotides agree with TRBD1. The germline CDR1 and CDR2 sequences are DFQATT and SNEGSKA (reference sequence). The CDR3 covers 13 residues. The V and J ends lost 4 bases and 7 bases, in that order; junction bases with no gene match: 9. The CDR3 DNA reads as TGCAGTGCTAAAGGGACAGCAGGCAGTGGCTACACCTTC. Encoded protein: CSAKGTAGSGYTF.

CDR3 sequence: CASSKVGTGVYGYTF. The CDR3, as DNA: TGTGCCAGCAGCAAAGTTGGGACAGGGGTCTATGGCTACACCTTC. This sequence joins TRBV21-1 and TRBJ1-2; the table's TRBD1 call for D was not verified on the DNA. TRBV21-1 is a recognized pseudogene. CDR3 length: 15 residues.

There are a few counts of this clonotype. The J gene is TRBJ2-3, the V gene TRBV7-8; D not certain. CDR1 is SGHVS, CDR2 FQNEAQ, per germline. Trimming removed 3 bases at V and 3 bases at J, with 13 bases between. The CDR3 contains 15 residues. The CDR3: CASSFGGLLTDTQYF. The CDR3 nucleotides are TGTGCCAGCAGCTTTGGTGGTCTTTTAACAGATACGCAGTATTTT.

The V gene is TRBV6-6, the J gene TRBJ2-7, with 7 bases lining up with TRBD1. Looked up from germline, CDR1 is MNHNY and CDR2 is SVGAGI (reference sequence). V lost 5 bases and J lost 3; bases outside the gene matches: 13. The CDR3 covers 16 residues. CDR3 in amino acids: CASSTYQTGSGYEQYF. In DNA form, the CDR3 reads TGTGCCAGCAGTACCTACCAGACAGGGTCGGGCTACGAGCAGTACTTC.

Only a few counts were recorded for this clonotype. The rearrangement joins TRBV27 to TRBJ2-2, with D hard to call. The germline V gene has CDR1 MNHEY and CDR2 SMNVEV (reference sequence). With 2 bases removed from V and 1 base from J, the gap between germline ends came to 11 bases. The CDR3 length is 16 residues. CDR3 sequence reads: CASSLRPERNTGELFF. The DNA for the CDR3 is TGTGCCAGCAGTTTAAGGCCCGAAAGGAACACCGGGGAGCTGTTTTTT.

This sequence joins TRBV18 and TRBJ2-2; tentative D call: TRBD1 (5 bases). V lost 2 bases and J 4 bases, leaving 11 bases between the germline ends. CDR3 length: 15 residues. CDR1 KGHSH and CDR2 LQKENI come from the germline V gene. CDR3 region: CASSPVQGGTGELFF. In nucleotides, the CDR3 is TGTGCCAGCTCACCAGTCCAGGGCGGCACCGGGGAGCTGTTTTTT. Filled out from reference TRBV18 and TRBJ2-2, the complete variable domain reads NAGVMQNPRHLVRRRGQEARLRCSPMKGHSHVYWYRQLPEEGLKFMVYLQKENIIDESGMPKERFSAEFPKEGPSILRIQQVVRGDSAAYFCASSPVQGGTGELFFGEGSRLTVL.

The V and J genes are TRBV12-3 or TRBV12-4 and TRBJ2-7, with D tentatively TRBD1 (6 bases). V shed 5 bases and J shed 2 bases, with 10 bases lying between them. This CDR3 is 13 amino acids long. The CDR3 sequence: CASSEQGAYEQYF. The DNA of the CDR3 is TGTGCCAGCAGTGAACAGGGTGCCTACGAGCAGTACTTC.

This clonotype was counted a few times. V and J are TRBV20-1 and TRBJ2-7; 11 nucleotides align to TRBD2. Germline loops: CDR1 DFQATT, CDR2 SNEGSKA (reference sequence). The CDR3 runs 15 residues. Unmatched junction bases numbered 8, after V lost 5 bases and J lost 2 bases. CDR3 region: CSAYPSGRSTYEQYF. The CDR3 region has the DNA TGCAGTGCTTACCCTAGCGGGAGGAGTACCTACGAGCAGTACTTC.

V gene TRBV27 combines with J gene TRBJ1-3, with D maybe TRBD1 (6 bases). The V end was cut by 2 bases, the J end by 0 bases, with 14 bases between. The CDR3 is 17 residues long. Germline loops: CDR1 MNHEY, CDR2 SMNVEV (reference sequence). For the CDR3, the DNA is TGTGCCAGCAGTTTAGGAGTGTTGGGGGCCTCTGGAAACACCATATATTTT. Residues: CASSLGVLGASGNTIYF.

The V call is TRBV14, the J call TRBJ1-2; D not certain. In germline, CDR1 is SGHDN, CDR2 FVKESK. The CDR3 has 15 amino acids. The germline V and J ends were trimmed by 0 bases and 8 bases, with 16 bases remaining between them. The CDR3 sequence is CASSQDRRHGPGYTF. The CDR3 coding sequence is TGTGCCAGCAGCCAAGATCGACGACATGGCCCCGGCTACACCTTC.

This chain uses TRBV30 with TRBJ1-1, with no clear D. There are 14 residues in the CDR3. CDR1 is GTSNPN, CDR2 SVGIG, per germline (reference sequence). V was cut by 3 bases and J by 0 bases, with 11 bases left in between. Here the CDR3 DNA reads TGTGCCTGGAGCGGGGTGATACTGAACACTGAAGCTTTCTTT. It translates to CAWSGVILNTEAFF.

This clonotype occurred many times. The chain links TRBV20-1 to TRBJ2-3; no definite D call. Looked up from germline, CDR1 is DFQATT and CDR2 is SNEGSKA (reference sequence). V lost 6 bases and J 3 bases, leaving 4 bases between the germline ends. The CDR3 has 10 residues. CDR3: CSAGTDTQYF. The CDR3 DNA follows: TGCAGTGCCGGGACAGATACGCAGTATTTT.

This rearrangement joins TRBV5-5 to TRBJ1-5; D is unclear. The CDR3 has 12 amino acids. V gave up 3 bases and J gave up 6 bases, with 7 bases separating them. Germline assignment: CDR1 SGHKS and CDR2 YYEKEE (reference sequence). Written as DNA, the CDR3 is TGTGCCAGCAGCTCTGATGGTCAGCCCCAGCATTTT. This translates into CASSSDGQPQHF.